These T cell receptor beta chains were read from a single sample in a study of cytomegalovirus exposure and HLA in healthy donors. Sequencing was performed with immunoSEQ multiplex PCR; in TCRdb, only in-frame clones are kept and a portion is missing. The sample has 110,000 or so clones; roughly 80% are singletons. The sample was PBMCs. The receptors here all came from a woman aged 18-35 years in good health and CMV-seronegative. Both conserved end residues are part of each CDR3. Fields, in order: J gene, D gene, V gene, clone size, CDR3 DNA, CDR3 protein. The D gene is left open where the match is weak. Clone size, where shown, is once, few, many, or a class for clones that have expanded.

TRBJ2-7 TRBD2 TRBV7-9 once TGTGCCAGCAGCTCGGGACTAGCGGGAGAATACGAGCAGTACTTC CASSSGLAGEYEQYF
TRBJ2-2 TRBD2 TRBV7-9 NA TGTGCCAGCAGGTTGAGGGCTAGCGGTACCGCCGGGGAGCTGTTTTTT CASRLRASGTAGELFF
TRBJ1-1 TRBD1 TRBV4-2 NA TGTGCCAGCAGCCAAGGACAGGGTAGGGGGAACACTGAAGCTTTCTTT CASSQGQGRGNTEAFF
TRBJ1-5 NA TRBV19 NA TGTGCCAGTTCCACAGTCGACAGAAAGATTCAGCCCCAGCATTTT CASSTVDRKIQPQHF
TRBJ1-2 NA TRBV27 NA TGTGCCAGCAGTTTCCAGGGCGGGACGTATGGCTACACCTTC CASSFQGGTYGYTF
TRBJ1-5 TRBD1 TRBV9 NA TGTGCCAGCAGCAGCCGGGACAGAGATCAGCCCCAGCATTTT CASSSRDRDQPQHF
TRBJ1-3 TRBD1 TRBV7-8 NA TGTGCCAGCACTACAGGGGGATTTGGAAACACCATATATTTT CASTTGGFGNTIYF
TRBJ1-2 NA TRBV25-1 NA TGTGCCAGTATGGCGGAGGGAGGGATGAGGTATGGCTACACCTTC CASMAEGGMRYGYTF
TRBJ1-4 NA TRBV10-3 NA TGTGCCATCAGTGAGGTCCGGTTGGGGGGTGAAAAACTGTTTTTT CAISEVRLGGEKLFF
TRBJ2-1 NA TRBV5-4 NA TGTGCCAGCAGCCCCAGGCAGGGGAATGAGCAGTTCTTC CASSPRQGNEQFF
TRBJ1-5 TRBD1 TRBV28 NA TGTGCCAGCAGTCAAAGCGGAACCGGGACAGGGGGGCTTGGGAGGCCCCAGCATTTT CASSQSGTGTGGLGRPQHF
TRBJ1-4 NA TRBV19 NA TGTGCCAGTAGTCTCTCAGCGGGAGCGGAAAAACTGTTTTTT CASSLSAGAEKLFF
TRBJ2-7 TRBD1 TRBV5-8 NA TGTGCCAGCAGTAAGAGGGACAGCCCTTACGAGCAGTACTTC CASSKRDSPYEQYF
TRBJ2-3 NA TRBV11-3 NA TGTGCCAGCAGCCACGGTCTAGCGGATACGCAGTATTTT CASSHGLADTQYF
TRBJ2-1 NA TRBV5-1 NA TGCGCCAGCAACACAGGGATAATCGACAATGAGCAGTTCTTC CASNTGIIDNEQFF
TRBJ1-2 NA TRBV4-2 NA TGTGCCAGCAGCCGAGACACGTCGGGAGTGATCTATGGCTACACCTTC CASSRDTSGVIYGYTF
TRBJ1-2 NA TRBV6-1 NA TGTGCCAGCAGTGCATCTTCCGCCGACAGGAACTATGGCTACACCTTC CASSASSADRNYGYTF
TRBJ2-2 NA TRBV2 NA TGTGCCAGCAGTGAGAGGTCTGAGGAAACCGGGGAGCTGTTTTTT CASSERSEETGELFF
TRBJ1-2 NA TRBV5-6 NA TGTGCCAGCAGCTTGGAAGGAGCTAACTATGGCTACACCTTC CASSLEGANYGYTF
TRBJ1-6 TRBD1 TRBV27 NA TGTGCCAGCAGGACAGGGGCGACACCCCTCCACTTT CASRTGATPLHF
TRBJ2-7 TRBD2 TRBV4-1 NA TGCGCCAGCAGCCAAGGAAGCGGGACTAATCACTACGAGCAGTACTTC CASSQGSGTNHYEQYF
TRBJ1-2 TRBD1 TRBV7-2 NA TGTGCCAGCAGCTCAGGGGGGAGTTCTCGACTTAACTATGGCTACACCTTC CASSSGGSSRLNYGYTF
TRBJ1-1 TRBD1 TRBV19 NA TGTGCCAGCCAGGGACAGGGGGCCTCGGAAGCTTTCTTT CASQGQGASEAFF
TRBJ2-5 NA TRBV6-6 NA TGTGCCAGCAGTTACTTCTCGGGAGAGACCCAGTACTTC CASSYFSGETQYF
TRBJ2-7 TRBD2 TRBV4-3 NA TGCGCCAGCAGCCAAGTGGGAGCGGGGGCATACGAGCAGTACTTC CASSQVGAGAYEQYF
TRBJ2-1 TRBD2 TRBV29-1 NA TGCAGCGCCCTGGGGGGGGGCTCCTACAATGAGCAGTTCTTC CSALGGGSYNEQFF
TRBJ2-3 NA TRBV27 once TGTGCCAGCAGTTATGGGAGAGGGACAGATACGCAGTATTTT CASSYGRGTDTQYF
TRBJ1-6 TRBD1 TRBV5-4 once TGTGCCAGCAGCTATTACAGGGGGGGGAATTCACCCCTCCACTTT CASSYYRGGNSPLHF
TRBJ2-3 TRBD1 TRBV6-1 NA TGTGCCAGCAGTCCTCAGGGGGTTGGCACAGATACGCAGTATTTT CASSPQGVGTDTQYF
TRBJ2-1 NA TRBV5-1 NA TGCGCCAGCAGCTTGCGGGGTTGGGAGCAGTTCTTC CASSLRGWEQFF
TRBJ1-2 NA TRBV4-3 few TGCGCCAGCAGCAGGACACCTCCCAACTATGGCTACACCTTC CASSRTPPNYGYTF
TRBJ2-7 NA TRBV20-1 NA TGCAGTGCTCGTTACGAGCAGTACTTC CSARYEQYF
TRBJ1-2 NA TRBV5-6 NA TGTGCCAGCAGCTTACCGGGATCGGGGGGCTACACCTTC CASSLPGSGGYTF
TRBJ2-1 TRBD2 TRBV27 NA TGTGCCAGCACAGCTAGCGGGCCTTACAATGAGCAGTTCTTC CASTASGPYNEQFF
TRBJ2-7 TRBD1 TRBV27 NA TGTGCCAGCAGTTTAGGCCGCGGGACAGGGACATACGAGCAGTACTTC CASSLGRGTGTYEQYF
TRBJ1-2 TRBD1 TRBV5-5 NA TGTGCCAGCAGCTCGGGACAGAAGGGGGCCTACACCTTC CASSSGQKGAYTF
TRBJ2-1 TRBD2 TRBV5-6 NA TGTGCCAGCAGCTACCTTAGCGGGAGGGACGGTGAGCAGTTCTTC CASSYLSGRDGEQFF
TRBJ1-3 NA TRBV7-9 NA TGTGCCAGCAGCTTAGACTTGATCTCTGGAAACACCATATATTTT CASSLDLISGNTIYF
TRBJ2-1 NA TRBV7-2 NA TGTGCCAGCAGCTTAGTGGCTACTACGAACAATGAGCAGTTCTTC CASSLVATTNNEQFF
TRBJ2-2 TRBD2 TRBV11-3 once TGTGCCAGCAGCCGGGGGGGGCTGACCGGGGAGCTGTTTTTT CASSRGGLTGELFF
TRBJ1-4 TRBD1 TRBV4-2 NA TGTGCCAGCAGCCTCCTCGGGACAGCTAATGAAAAACTGTTTTTT CASSLLGTANEKLFF
TRBJ2-1 TRBD1 TRBV4-1 NA TGCGCCAGCAGCCAAGAAGGGGGACAGGGGTCCTACAATGAGCAGTTCTTC CASSQEGGQGSYNEQFF